The present T cell receptor (beta chain) was sequenced within a study of esophageal squamous cell carcinoma under preoperative chemotherapy (dated by TCRdb to 2016 to 2019). About the investigation overall: Both tumor-infiltrating lymphocytes and peripheral blood T cells had their TCR repertoires profiled in the study. The study examined the effect of paclitaxel-nedaplatin chemotherapy on T-cell receptor repertoires in patients with esophageal squamous cell carcinoma. Repertoires from samples collected before paclitaxel-nedaplatin therapy were compared with repertoires from samples collected after the therapy. Roughly five patients with primary esophageal squamous cell carcinoma made up the cohort. Overall study outcomes, separate from this receptor: A small cohort was used, with only a few patients with esophageal squamous cell carcinoma being analyzed. After chemotherapy, TCR diversity rose significantly in peripheral T cells, but this increase was not seen in tumor-infiltrating lymphocytes. Tumor-infiltrating lymphocytes after treatment appeared to come partly from peripheral T cells migrating into the tumor, rather than solely from local clonal changes. Paclitaxel-nedaplatin therapy induced immediate and substantial clonotype frequency changes, with contraction more likely among abundant clones than amplification.

Library preparation used PCR. The sequencing machine was a HiSeq X Ten. High-throughput sequencing was used to characterize TCR repertoires. TCRdb trimmed the raw reads at Q25, called clones with MiXCR and kept productive beta chains. Entries are consolidated by CDR3 protein sequence, retaining the most common genes and DNA. The sample records 15,000 to 20,000 distinct CDR3 sequences, 40% to 50% of which are singletons. The ten largest clones capture over 25% of the sample. The table lists this clonotype with a few counts. No cognate antigen has been identified for it. Per-nucleotide qualities are absent, and no much larger clonotype sits a single base away. Spanning cysteine to phenylalanine, the CDR3 consists of 11 amino acids. This entry keeps only the CDR3 DNA: 33 bases, framed from base 1. CDR1 and CDR2, looked up from the germline V gene, are SGHAT and FQNNGV. V loses 6 bases of germline sequence and J loses 2 bases, and the interval between the two ends is 4 bases.

The sample's time point label, decoded: before preoperative PTX-NDP chemotherapy. Patients received paclitaxel-nedaplatin as preoperative chemotherapy before surgery. The sequence derives from a human donor with esophageal squamous cell carcinoma. The donor label of this sample is uncertain. The sample was taken from a patient given preoperative chemotherapy. This receptor chain uses TRBV11-2 and TRBJ1-1; too little of a D gene remains to name it. This receptor has the CDR3 CASSINTEAFF. The nucleotide sequence reads as follows: TGTGCCAGCAGTATCAACACTGAAGCTTTCTTT.